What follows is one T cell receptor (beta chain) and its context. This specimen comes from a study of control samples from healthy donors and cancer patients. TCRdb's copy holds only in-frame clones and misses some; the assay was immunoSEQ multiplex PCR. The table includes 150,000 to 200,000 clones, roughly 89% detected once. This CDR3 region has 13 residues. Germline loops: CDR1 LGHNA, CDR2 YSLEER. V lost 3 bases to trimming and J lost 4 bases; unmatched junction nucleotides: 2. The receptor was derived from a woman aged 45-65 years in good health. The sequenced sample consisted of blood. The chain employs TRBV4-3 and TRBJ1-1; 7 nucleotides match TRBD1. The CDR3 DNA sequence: TGCGCCAGCAGCCACAGGGGGAGCACTGAAGCTTTCTTT. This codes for CASSHRGSTEAFF.